Below are 4 T cell receptor beta chains sequenced from a single sample in a study of OX40 agonist ivuxolimab in advanced cancers. Repertoires were generated with immunoSEQ multiplex PCR, while TCRdb's copy carries only in-frame clones and drops some. The sample lists about 22,000 clones, roughly 81% occurring once. Sequencing used CD4+ or CD8+ T cells sorted from blood, obtained in a trial of the OX40 agonist ivuxolimab. All receptors come from an adult with an advanced solid tumor such as melanoma, head and neck, liver or kidney cancer.

The chain carries TRBV7-2 and TRBJ2-1; D is perhaps TRBD2 (7 bases). Trimming cost V 4 bases and J 6 bases, with 13 bases left between them. CDR1 is SGHTA and CDR2 is FQGNSA in the germline V gene. The CDR3 runs to 14 residues. CDR3 nucleotide sequence: TGTGCCAGCAGCTGGGGCGGGGGCCTCAATGAGCAGTTCTTC. Its protein is CASSWGGGLNEQFF.

The rearrangement uses TRBV6-5 and TRBJ2-7, with D perhaps matching TRBD1 (6 bases). Germline V lookup: CDR1 MNHEY, CDR2 SVGAGI. The V and J ends lost 4 bases and 2 bases respectively, with 15 bases between them. There are 15 residues in the CDR3. The CDR3 is CASSSAGQPPYEQYF. CDR3 bases: TGTGCCAGCAGTTCGGCCGGACAGCCACCCTACGAGCAGTACTTC.

The chain recombines TRBV9 with TRBJ2-2, with D perhaps TRBD2 (6 bases). The CDR3 sequence is 15 residues long. Trimming shortened V by 3 bases and J by 6 bases, and 15 bases separated the two germline ends. Germline V gives CDR1 SGDLS, CDR2 YYNGEE. The CDR3 DNA is TGTGCCAGCAGCGAGGGGACTGTTAGCGCCGGGGAGCTGTTTTTT. Its translation is CASSEGTVSAGELFF. Together with reference TRBV9 and TRBJ2-2, the CDR3 gives the full variable domain: DSGVTQTPKHLITATGQRVTLRCSPRSGDLSVYWYQQSLDQGLQFLIQYYNGEERAKGNILERFSAQQFPDLHSELNLSSLELGDSALYFCASSEGTVSAGELFFGEGSRLTVL.

This clone was detected once. The chain employs TRBV27 and TRBJ2-1; TRBD2 might be the D (6 bases). Germline loops: CDR1 MNHEY, CDR2 SMNVEV (reference sequence). The ends were cut back, 5 bases at V and 7 bases at J, with 15 bases in the middle. The CDR3 is 14 residues long. The CDR3 protein is CASSIGGNGNEQFF. For the CDR3, the DNA is TGTGCCAGCAGTATCGGGGGAAATGGGAATGAGCAGTTCTTC.